What follows are 27 T cell receptor beta chains derived from one specimen sequenced in a study of CD8+CD57+ T cells in acquired aplastic anemia. Template material for TCR beta VDJ and CDR3 profiling consisted of genomic DNA. TCRdb fed the reads into MiXCR, producing one record per CDR3 protein. The table lists fewer than 200,000 distinct CDR3 sequences, approximately 60% of them singletons. The sequenced sample was sorted CD4+, CD8+, or CD8+CD57+ T cells (not recorded which) from PBMCs. These receptors all come from a human donor in good health.

The gene calls are TRBV7-6 and TRBJ2-7, with 8 bases matching TRBD1. Germline CDR1 reads SGHVS; CDR2 reads FNYEAQ. The V segment lost 0 bases and the J segment 4 bases; nucleotides outside the gene matches: 2. This CDR3 has 14 residues. CDR3 protein: CASSLADRVYEQYF. CDR3 DNA sequence: TGTGCCAGCAGCTTAGCGGACAGGGTATACGAGCAGTACTTC.

The chain has TRBV15 and TRBJ2-7; 15 bases map to TRBD2. The CDR3 has 15 amino acids. Germline CDR1 LNHNV, CDR2 YYDKDF (reference sequence). The junction had 3 bases not matched to a gene; V was cut back by 3 bases and J by 6 bases. The CDR3 sequence is CATSRGGLAGGEQYF. In DNA, the CDR3 is TGTGCCACCAGCAGGGGGGGACTAGCGGGAGGCGAGCAGTACTTC.

This chain links TRBV20-1 with TRBJ2-3; TRBD1 matches 10 bases. There are 15 residues in the CDR3. V dropped 3 bases and J dropped 5; count of bases not matched to a gene: 8. CDR1 is DFQATT, CDR2 SNEGSKA, per germline (reference sequence). CDR3 protein: CSASRQGAGGDTQYF. The CDR3 DNA reads as TGCAGTGCTAGTAGACAGGGGGCAGGGGGAGATACGCAGTATTTT.

The rearrangement joins TRBV11-3 to TRBJ2-3, with D possibly being TRBD2 (5 bases). The germline V gene has CDR1 SGHNT and CDR2 YENEEA. The CDR3 has 15 residues. Deletions cut 3 bases from V and 2 bases from J, with 12 bases between. The CDR3 spells CASSFRGGNTDTQYF. CDR3 in DNA: TGTGCCAGCAGCTTTCGCGGAGGAAACACAGATACGCAGTATTTT.

This clonotype was recorded many times. The gene calls are TRBV4-3 and TRBJ1-1; a weak D match, TRBD1 (5 bases). Germline loops: CDR1 LGHNA, CDR2 YSLEER. Trimming took 7 bases from V and 0 from J, leaving 9 bases between them. CDR3 length: 13 residues. CDR3 DNA: TGCGCCAGCACAGAGACAGTGAACACTGAAGCTTTCTTT. This sequence encodes CASTETVNTEAFF.

J is TRBJ2-2 and V is TRBV7-7; D might be TRBD1 (5 bases). V dropped 5 bases and J dropped 8 bases, with 18 bases sitting between them. Germline values: CDR1 SSHAT, CDR2 FNYEAQ (reference sequence). The CDR3 covers 15 residues. Here the CDR3 reads CASSQGVGNNGELFF. Written as DNA, the CDR3 is TGTGCCAGCAGCCAAGGGGTTGGGAATAATGGGGAGCTGTTTTTT.

The rearrangement uses TRBV7-8 and TRBJ2-7, with 7 bases identical to TRBD2. V trimming: 3 bases; J trimming: 3 bases; junction bases outside the gene matches: 17. Germline values: CDR1 SGHVS, CDR2 FQNEAQ. The CDR3 consists of 18 residues. CDR3 loop: CASSFLAPLGTKSYEQYF. The DNA for the CDR3 is TGTGCCAGCAGCTTCCTAGCCCCACTAGGGACTAAAAGCTACGAGCAGTACTTC.

This clonotype was detected only once. The gene calls are TRBV10-3 and TRBJ2-7, with 8 nucleotides matching TRBD1. The junction had 9 bases not matched to a gene; V was cut back by 8 bases and J by 3 bases. This CDR3 has 14 amino acids. Germline V lookup: CDR1 ENHRY, CDR2 SYGVKD. DNA for the CDR3: TGTGCCATCGGCGCGACAGGGGTGAGCTACGAGCAGTACTTC. Translated: CAIGATGVSYEQYF.

This chain connects TRBV7-6 to TRBJ2-3, with 7 bases identical to TRBD2. The CDR3 is 16 amino acids. Trimming removed 6 bases from V and 2 bases from J; junction bases left unmatched: 11. CDR1 is SGHVS and CDR2 is FNYEAQ in the germline V gene. The CDR3 protein is CASSPGLVTNTDTQYF. Written as DNA, the CDR3 is TGTGCCAGCAGTCCAGGACTAGTCACCAACACAGATACGCAGTATTTT.

This clonotype was counted between two and nine times. The gene calls are TRBV6-5 and TRBJ2-2; 13 bases fit TRBD2. In germline, CDR1 is MNHEY, CDR2 SVGAGI. J gave up 5 bases and V 2 bases, and 5 bases lay outside the gene matches. This CDR3 spans 17 amino acids. The CDR3 DNA reads TGTGCCAGCAGTTACGGACTAGCGGGAGTCCGAACCGGGGAGCTGTTTTTT. Its protein product is CASSYGLAGVRTGELFF.

This clonotype was seen repeatedly, ten times or more. The CDR3 DNA sequence: TGTGCCAGTAGTGGACGGACTCGGGAGACCCAGTACTTC. This translates into CASSGRTRETQYF. The chain joins TRBV19 to TRBJ2-5; D perhaps matches TRBD2 (5 bases). The germline V and J ends were trimmed by 5 bases and 5 bases, with 12 bases remaining between them. The V gene's germline CDR1 is LNHDA and CDR2 SQIVND (reference sequence). This CDR3 is 13 amino acids long.

This clonotype has just one count. The chain is built from TRBV6-6 and TRBJ1-3; tentative D call: TRBD1 (5 bases). V was cut by 7 bases and J by 0 bases, with 13 bases left in between. The CDR3 extends over 15 amino acids. The germline V gene encodes CDR1 MNHNY and CDR2 SVGAGI (reference sequence). The CDR3 DNA reads TGTGCCAGCACCGAGGGACGGCCCTCTGGAAACACCATATATTTT. Translation: CASTEGRPSGNTIYF.

The genes are TRBV19 and TRBJ1-1, with D unclear. Trimming shortened V by 9 bases and J by 0 bases, and 17 bases separated the two germline ends. This CDR3 comprises 15 residues. CDR1 is LNHDA, CDR2 SQIVND, per germline (reference sequence). As DNA, the CDR3 is TGTGCCAGCAGAAGCCAGGTGCTGATGAACACTGAAGCTTTCTTT. Protein product: CASRSQVLMNTEAFF. The full variable domain, its missing parts supplied by reference TRBV19 and TRBJ1-1, is DGGITQSPKYLFRKEGQNVTLSCEQNLNHDAMYWYRQDPGQGLRLIYYSQIVNDFQKGDIAEGYSVSREKKESFPLTVTSAQKNPTAFYLCASRSQVLMNTEAFFGQGTRLTVV.

In its sample, this clonotype was seen many times. This chain links TRBV4-1 with TRBJ1-5; D is undetermined. This CDR3 is 15 amino acids long. Germline loops: CDR1 MGHRA, CDR2 YSYEKL. Trimming took off 1 base at V and 0 bases at J, with 7 bases between the two ends. CDR3 nucleotide sequence: TGCGCCAGCAGCCAAGTGGGCAGTAGCAATCAGCCCCAGCATTTT. This translates into CASSQVGSSNQPQHF.

The genes are TRBV10-3 and TRBJ1-5; 7 nucleotides agree with TRBD1. The CDR3 contains 13 residues. Per germline, CDR1 ENHRY and CDR2 SYGVKD. With 11 bases clipped from V and 0 bases from J, the junction kept 4 bases outside the gene matches. Here the CDR3 reads CASGGYSNQPQHF. DNA of the CDR3: TGTGCCTCAGGGGGTTATAGCAATCAGCCCCAGCATTTT.

V usage is TRBV10-3 and J usage is TRBJ2-3; 11 bases are a match to TRBD2. The CDR3 is 16 residues long. Germline CDR1 ENHRY, CDR2 SYGVKD. Unmatched junction bases numbered 11, after V lost 6 bases and J lost 6 bases. The CDR3 is CAIRASSGRADDTQYF. The CDR3 bases are TGTGCCATCAGGGCAAGTAGCGGGAGGGCCGACGATACGCAGTATTTT.

The table lists this clonotype with a count of one. The V and J genes are TRBV9 and TRBJ2-4; the D call may be TRBD1 or TRBD2 (6 bases each). The V gene's germline CDR1 is SGDLS and CDR2 YYNGEE. The CDR3 loop spans 17 amino acids. Trimming removed 2 bases at V and 8 bases at J, with 23 bases between. CDR3 sequence: CASSVGSGDSEGDIQYF. The CDR3 bases are TGTGCCAGCAGCGTTGGGTCAGGGGATTCGGAGGGAGACATTCAGTACTTC.

V gene TRBV7-6 combines with J gene TRBJ2-3; D call uncertain. CDR1 SGHVS and CDR2 FNYEAQ come from the germline V gene. CDR3 length equals 16 residues. V was cut by 1 base and J by 0 bases, with 11 bases left in between. Here the CDR3 reads CASSLDPQQSTDTQYF. CDR3 nucleotide sequence: TGTGCCAGCAGCTTAGACCCCCAGCAGAGCACAGATACGCAGTATTTT. Full variable domain (outside the CDR3, taken from reference TRBV7-6 and TRBJ2-3): GAGVSQSPRYKVTKRGQDVALRCDPISGHVSLYWYRQALGQGPEFLTYFNYEAQQDKSGLPNDRFSAERPEGSISTLTIQRTEQRDSAMYRCASSLDPQQSTDTQYFGPGTRLTVL.

This clonotype was counted ten times or more. J is TRBJ2-3 and V is TRBV9; 8 bases agree with TRBD2. The CDR3 consists of 15 residues. The germline CDR1 and CDR2 sequences are SGDLS and YYNGEE. The J segment lost 2 bases and the V segment lost 4 bases, leaving 6 bases of the junction unmatched. The CDR3 nucleotides are TGTGCCAGCAGCCCCGGACTAGCTGTCACAGATACGCAGTATTTT. Translating gives CASSPGLAVTDTQYF.

V and J are TRBV7-9 and TRBJ2-7; TRBD2 agrees at 11 bases. Germline V lookup: CDR1 SEHNR, CDR2 FQNEAQ (reference sequence). V shed 6 bases, J shed 2 bases, and the junction held 6 bases outside the gene matches. The CDR3 is 15 amino acids. The CDR3 nucleotides read TGTGCCAGCAGTTTCATAGCGGGAGGGGCCTACGAGCAGTACTTC. Residues: CASSFIAGGAYEQYF.

In its sample, this clonotype was seen a few times. The chain employs TRBV5-4 and TRBJ2-7, with TRBD2 identical over 8 bases. Trimming cost V 4 bases and J 3 bases; bases outside gene matches: 12. Germline V gene lookup returns CDR1 SGHNT and CDR2 YYREEE (reference sequence). This CDR3 is built from 16 residues. CDR3 nucleotide sequence: TGTGCCAGCAGCGATACCCAGCGGGGGCCGATCTACGAGCAGTACTTC. This encodes CASSDTQRGPIYEQYF.

There are many counts of this clonotype. The CDR3, as DNA: TGTGCCAGCAGTGAAATCCCGGGACAGGGCTACAATGAGCAGTTCTTC. Its protein is CASSEIPGQGYNEQFF. The V call is TRBV6-6, the J call TRBJ2-1, with 9 bases matching TRBD1. The CDR3 is made up of 16 amino acids. Germline CDR1 is MNHNY and CDR2 is SVGAGI (reference sequence). Unmatched junction bases numbered 8, after V lost 5 bases and J lost 3 bases.

This clonotype was observed at least ten times. The chain uses TRBV5-1 and TRBJ2-7, with TRBD1 identical over 9 bases. This CDR3 region has 16 residues. Germline CDR1 SGHRS, CDR2 YFSETQ. With V trimmed by 2 bases and J by 5 bases, 11 bases remained unmatched. CDR3 amino acids: CASSFAGPGTGNEQYF. CDR3 nucleotides: TGCGCCAGCAGCTTCGCGGGGCCCGGGACAGGGAACGAGCAGTACTTC.

This clonotype was detected many times. V usage is TRBV30 and J usage is TRBJ1-1; D gene ambiguous. The V gene's germline CDR1 is GTSNPN and CDR2 SVGIG (reference sequence). CDR3 length equals 13 residues. V lost 2 bases, J lost 0 bases, and 7 bases lay in between. The CDR3 DNA reads as TGTGCCTGGAGTTCCCAATTGAACACTGAAGCTTTCTTT. As protein: CAWSSQLNTEAFF. Full variable domain (missing parts from reference TRBV30 and TRBJ1-1): SQTIHQWPATLVQPVGSPLSLECTVEGTSNPNLYWYRQAAGRGLQLLFYSVGIGQISSEVPQNLSASRPQDRQFILSSKKLLLSDSGFYLCAWSSQLNTEAFFGQGTRLTVV.

This clonotype was counted only a few times. The V and J genes are TRBV20-1 and TRBJ2-7, with D possibly matching TRBD2 (5 bases). Germline loops: CDR1 DFQATT, CDR2 SNEGSKA (reference sequence). Trimming removed 3 bases from V and 0 bases from J, with 9 bases in between. This CDR3 comprises 13 residues. CDR3 coding DNA: TGCAGTGCTAGGAGGGAGAGCTCCTACGAGCAGTACTTC. Its protein product is CSARRESSYEQYF.

The CDR3: CSVEGMGETQYF. The CDR3 nucleotides read TGCAGCGTTGAAGGGATGGGGGAGACCCAGTACTTC. V usage is TRBV29-1 and J usage is TRBJ2-5; D not resolved. CDR1 and CDR2 (germline): SQVTM, ANQGSEA. The germline V and J ends were trimmed by 1 base and 5 bases, with 8 bases remaining between them. The CDR3 runs to 12 residues.

This chain joins TRBV7-3 and TRBJ2-7, with a weak D call TRBD1 (6 bases). This CDR3 has 17 residues. V lost 1 base and J lost 6, with 22 bases in between. Germline V CDR1 and CDR2: SGHTA, FQGTGA. CDR3 coding DNA: TGTGCCAGCAGCTTAATCGGAGACGGGACAAGCCCCACCGAGCAGTACTTC. This translates into CASSLIGDGTSPTEQYF.